This passage covers 28 T cell receptor beta chains from one sample sequenced in a study of HIV-infected patients and healthy controls. TCRdb recomputed calls from the 5' RACE reads with MiXCR, one row per CDR3 protein. The sample includes about 63,000 distinct CDR3 sequences, about 15% of them seen just once. The sequencing input was CD4+ T cells from blood. The receptors stem from a human donor in good health.

This clonotype has only a few counts. This rearrangement joins TRBV5-1 to TRBJ2-5; D may be TRBD1 (5 bases). The CDR3 has 12 residues. Trimming pared 7 bases from V and 3 bases from J, leaving 10 bases between. Germline CDR1 is SGHRS and CDR2 is YFSETQ. The DNA for the CDR3 is TGCGCCAGCGGCAGGGCGGAAGAGACCCAGTACTTC. Protein product: CASGRAEETQYF. Full variable domain (outside the CDR3, taken from reference TRBV5-1 and TRBJ2-5): KAGVTQTPRYLIKTRGQQVTLSCSPISGHRSVSWYQQTPGQGLQFLFEYFSETQRNKGNFPGRFSGRQFSNSRSEMNVSTLELGDSALYLCASGRAEETQYFGPGTRLLVL.

This clonotype was counted at least ten times. The chain joins TRBV7-9 to TRBJ2-6; 7 bases match TRBD2. This CDR3 spans 18 amino acids. CDR1 SEHNR and CDR2 FQNEAQ come from the germline V gene (reference sequence). V gave up 1 base and J gave up 0 bases; unmatched junction bases: 6. The CDR3 coding sequence is TGTGCCAGCAGCTTAGACGGGGGGTTCAGCTCTGGGGCCAACGTCCTGACTTTC. This gives the protein CASSLDGGFSSGANVLTF.

This clonotype was seen more than once but under ten times. The rearrangement joins TRBV6-6 to TRBJ2-2; a possible D gene is TRBD2 (5 bases). Deletions cut 8 bases from V and 1 base from J, with 23 bases between. CDR1 is MNHNY, CDR2 SVGAGI, per germline (reference sequence). The CDR3 has 18 amino acids. The DNA for the CDR3 is TGTGCCAGCTGGAATTACGGCGGGCCCAGGAGGAACACCGGGGAGCTGTTTTTT. Residues: CASWNYGGPRRNTGELFF.

The count of this clonotype is one. It may be a read error: a sequence one base away is much more abundant. This chain uses TRBV6-6 with TRBJ2-5; 8 bases match TRBD1. Germline V CDR1 and CDR2: MNHNY, SVGAGI (reference sequence). The V and J ends lost 1 base and 6 bases, in that order; junction bases with no gene match: 7. CDR3 length: 15 amino acids. CDR3 amino acids: CASSYLAGGAKTQYF. The CDR3 nucleotides are TGTGCCAGCAGTTACTTGGCAGGGGGCGCAAAGACCCAGTACTTC.

V gene TRBV5-1 combines with J gene TRBJ1-1; D is perhaps TRBD1 (5 bases). V was shortened by 4 bases and J by 1 base, with 8 bases between the two germline ends. The CDR3 is made up of 13 amino acids. The germline CDR1 and CDR2 sequences are SGHRS and YFSETQ. The CDR3 DNA reads as TGCGCCAGCAGCATGACAGCGAACACTGAAGCTTTCTTT. This translates into CASSMTANTEAFF. The variable domain in full, with the rest retrieved from reference TRBV5-1 and TRBJ1-1, is KAGVTQTPRYLIKTRGQQVTLSCSPISGHRSVSWYQQTPGQGLQFLFEYFSETQRNKGNFPGRFSGRQFSNSRSEMNVSTLELGDSALYLCASSMTANTEAFFGQGTRLTVV.

This clonotype was detected only a few times. The CDR3 sequence: CSARTGGGWYGYTF. DNA for the CDR3: TGCAGTGCTAGGACAGGGGGCGGATGGTATGGCTACACCTTC. The rearrangement uses TRBV20-1 and TRBJ1-2; 10 bases are shared with TRBD1. The ends lost 3 bases at V and 5 bases at J; junction bases unmatched: 6. The CDR3 is 14 residues long. CDR1 and CDR2 from the germline V gene are DFQATT and SNEGSKA (reference sequence).

In its sample, this clonotype was seen many times. The chain uses TRBV7-2 and TRBJ1-5; D remains ambiguous. CDR1 is SGHTA and CDR2 is FQGNSA in the germline V gene. The CDR3 covers 14 residues. Trimming removed 1 base at V and 2 bases at J, with 6 bases between. CDR3 loop: CASSLGGGNQPQHF. The CDR3 region has the DNA TGTGCCAGCAGCTTAGGGGGTGGCAATCAGCCCCAGCATTTT.

The gene calls are TRBV9 and TRBJ1-6; D is perhaps TRBD1 (5 bases). V lost 4 bases, J lost 9 bases, and 14 bases lay in between. The CDR3 sequence is 14 residues long. CDR1 and CDR2 (germline): SGDLS, YYNGEE. The CDR3 DNA sequence: TGTGCCAGCAGCAAACGGCCCGGGGGTTCACCCCTCCACTTT. This gives the protein CASSKRPGGSPLHF.

This clonotype was seen at least ten times. The V call is TRBV12-3 or TRBV12-4, the J call TRBJ2-5; D is perhaps TRBD2 (5 bases). With 6 bases removed from V and 4 bases from J, the gap between germline ends came to 12 bases. The CDR3 covers 13 residues. The CDR3 bases are TGTGCCAGCAGAGGATTGGAGGTAGAGACCCAGTACTTC. Encoded protein: CASRGLEVETQYF.

The chain recombines TRBV20-1 with TRBJ2-7; D is uncertain. The ends were cut back, 1 base at V and 6 bases at J, with 10 bases in the middle. Germline CDR1 DFQATT, CDR2 SNEGSKA (reference sequence). The CDR3 length is 12 residues. DNA for the CDR3: TGCAGTGCTAGAGTCGAGACCGGCGAGCAGTACTTC. It specifies CSARVETGEQYF.

This clonotype was seen many times. V and J are TRBV19 and TRBJ1-5; TRBD1 is a possible D gene (5 bases). The germline V gene has CDR1 LNHDA and CDR2 SQIVND (reference sequence). This CDR3 is built from 14 residues. Trimming removed 7 bases from V and 6 bases from J, with 16 bases in between. The CDR3 loop reads CASTGPELPQPQHF. DNA of the CDR3: TGTGCCAGTACGGGACCTGAACTACCTCAGCCCCAGCATTTT.

This clonotype has more than one count but fewer than ten. The chain couples TRBV7-9 to TRBJ2-5; tentatively, D is TRBD2 (6 bases). Looked up from germline, CDR1 is SEHNR and CDR2 is FQNEAQ (reference sequence). With 0 bases removed from V and 4 bases from J, the gap between germline ends came to 15 bases. The CDR3 covers 16 residues. The CDR3 loop reads CASSLARTGVSETQYF. The CDR3 nucleotides are TGTGCCAGCAGCTTAGCGCGGACGGGGGTATCAGAGACCCAGTACTTC.

This clonotype was counted a single time. The chain employs TRBV5-1 and TRBJ2-1; perhaps TRBD2 as D (6 bases). Germline V gives CDR1 SGHRS, CDR2 YFSETQ. Trimming took off 4 bases at V and 6 bases at J, with 14 bases between the two ends. This CDR3 has 14 residues. CDR3 sequence reads: CASSPKDGGNEQFF. The CDR3 region has the DNA TGCGCCAGCAGCCCCAAGGACGGGGGCAATGAGCAGTTCTTC.

CDR3 DNA sequence: TGTGCCAGCGGAAAAGCAGGGACAGGCCCCCCCTACGAGCAGTACTTC. Amino acids: CASGKAGTGPPYEQYF. The chain is built from TRBV12-3 or TRBV12-4 and TRBJ2-7, with 8 bases lining up with TRBD1. V dropped 8 bases and J dropped 2; count of bases not matched to a gene: 14. CDR3 length equals 16 residues.

In its sample, this clonotype was seen a few times. V usage is TRBV6-2 or TRBV6-3 and J usage is TRBJ1-6; 8 bases match TRBD1. With V trimmed by 8 bases and J by 7 bases, 4 bases remained unmatched. Germline assignment: CDR1 MNHEY and CDR2 SVGEGT. The CDR3 consists of 13 residues. CDR3 region: CASGQGSNSPLHF. CDR3 nucleotide sequence: TGTGCCAGCGGACAGGGTTCCAATTCACCCCTCCACTTT.

As concerns this clonotype: The CDR3 does not end in the conserved phenylalanine or tryptophan, so this is likely a read error. This sequence joins TRBV7-9 and TRBJ1-2; the match to TRBD1 covers 7 bases. The CDR3 totals 13 residues. Germline V lookup: CDR1 SEHNR, CDR2 FQNEAQ (reference sequence). V shed 3 bases and J 4 bases; nucleotides not matched to a gene: 2. DNA for the CDR3: TGTGCCAGCAGCTTTGGACAGGTCTATGGCTACACCTTA. This gives the protein CASSFGQVYGYTL.

This rearrangement joins TRBV4-3 to TRBJ1-4; TRBD1 might be the D (6 bases). V was clipped by 0 bases and J by 5 bases, with 19 bases between them. Germline assignment: CDR1 LGHNA and CDR2 YSLEER. CDR3 size: 18 residues. CDR3 DNA: TGCGCCAGCAGCCAAGATCAGCTGGGGGGCGAAGGGAATGAAAAACTGTTTTTT. Protein product: CASSQDQLGGEGNEKLFF.

At least ten counts were recorded for this clonotype. The chain couples TRBV6-2 or TRBV6-3 to TRBJ2-5; unclear D gene. This CDR3 is 12 amino acids long. CDR1 and CDR2 (germline): MNHEY, SVGEGT. V lost 3 bases and J lost 5, with 7 bases in between. Here the CDR3 reads CASSYSSETQYF. Written as DNA, the CDR3 is TGTGCCAGCAGTTATAGTAGTGAGACCCAGTACTTC.

This clonotype was seen a few times. This sequence joins TRBV20-1 and TRBJ1-2; 8 nucleotides match TRBD1. Germline trimming cut 5 bases from V and 4 bases from J; bases unmatched to any gene: 3. The CDR3 contains 12 residues. Germline lookup yields CDR1 DFQATT and CDR2 SNEGSKA (reference sequence). CDR3 DNA sequence: TGCAGTGCTCGGACAGGGAGCTATGGCTACACCTTC. Its translation is CSARTGSYGYTF.

This clonotype was detected ten times or more. V and J are TRBV6-6 and TRBJ2-7; D unclear. The length of the CDR3 is 10 residues. Per germline, CDR1 MNHNY and CDR2 SVGAGI (reference sequence). The V end lost 6 bases, the J end lost 5 bases, and 5 bases lay between the germline ends. DNA of the CDR3: TGTGCCAGCAGAGCCCACGAGCAGTACTTC. This codes for CASRAHEQYF.

This clonotype occurred many times. This chain uses TRBV29-1 with TRBJ2-3; TRBD2 matches at 12 bases. CDR1 SQVTM and CDR2 ANQGSEA come from the germline V gene. With V trimmed by 6 bases and J by 1 base, 5 bases remained unmatched. The CDR3 consists of 15 residues. The CDR3 coding sequence is TGCAGCGTCGATGGGACTAGCGGGCGCACAGATACGCAGTATTTT. This codes for CSVDGTSGRTDTQYF.

The sample holds a few counts of this clonotype. Compared with germline, one end of the junction differs, possibly owing to a read error. Here the CDR3 DNA reads TGTGCCAGCACTGAAAGCTCTGGGGCCAACGTCCTGACTTTC. It yields the protein CASTESSGANVLTF. The chain joins TRBV2 to TRBJ2-6; D unclear. Germline values: CDR1 SNHLY, CDR2 FYNNEI. The length of the CDR3 is 14 residues.

V gene TRBV6-6 combines with J gene TRBJ2-5; D is undetermined. This CDR3 is built from 13 residues. Germline-derived CDR1 and CDR2 are MNHNY and SVGAGI (reference sequence). Trimming took off 0 bases at V and 4 bases at J, with 6 bases between the two ends. CDR3 amino acids: CASSYSLRETQYF. DNA of the CDR3: TGTGCCAGCAGTTACTCGCTGAGAGAGACCCAGTACTTC.

In its sample, this clonotype was seen a few times. The rearrangement uses TRBV2 and TRBJ1-5, with a weak D call TRBD1 (6 bases). In germline, CDR1 is SNHLY, CDR2 FYNNEI. Trimming left V 6 bases short and J 7 bases short, with 16 bases between. The CDR3 runs to 14 residues. The CDR3 DNA reads as TGTGCCAGCAGAGTCAGGGAAGGGGGGCAGCCCCAGCATTTT. This translates into CASRVREGGQPQHF.

The chain uses TRBV29-1 and TRBJ2-4; 12 bases match TRBD2. The V gene's germline CDR1 is SQVTM and CDR2 ANQGSEA. The CDR3 length is 17 residues. V was pared by 5 bases and J by 0 bases, with 8 bases of the junction left unmatched. CDR3 nucleotide sequence: TGCAGCGTTCGACGACTAGCGGGAGCTCTAGCCAAAAACATTCAGTACTTC. Protein sequence: CSVRRLAGALAKNIQYF.

This clonotype was seen repeatedly, ten times or more. The chain couples TRBV7-9 to TRBJ2-1; D gene ambiguous. The CDR3 totals 17 residues. Germline V gene sequence: CDR1 SEHNR, CDR2 FQNEAQ (reference sequence). V lost 0 bases and J 4 bases, leaving 16 bases between the germline ends. The CDR3 nucleotides are TGTGCCAGCAGCTTAGCTCCCTCCAGCGCCACTTACAATGAGCAGTTCTTC. Translating it yields CASSLAPSSATYNEQFF. The variable domain in full, completed from reference TRBV7-9 and TRBJ2-1, reads DTGVSQNPRHKITKRGQNVTFRCDPISEHNRLYWYRQTLGQGPEFLTYFQNEAQLEKSRLLSDRFSAERPKGSFSTLEIQRTEQGDSAMYLCASSLAPSSATYNEQFFGPGTRLTVL.

This clonotype was seen only a few times. The genes are TRBV10-3 and TRBJ2-1; TRBD1 matches at 11 bases. V lost 4 bases and J lost 8; bases outside the gene matches: 4. The CDR3 covers 14 residues. The germline V gene has CDR1 ENHRY and CDR2 SYGVKD. The CDR3 DNA sequence: TGTGCCATCAGTGTTGGACAGGGGGCCTATGAGCAGTTCTTC. Its translation: CAISVGQGAYEQFF.

This clonotype turned up a few times. The chain has TRBV19 and TRBJ2-3; unclear D gene. Trimming removed 4 bases at V and 3 bases at J, with 11 bases between. In germline, CDR1 is LNHDA, CDR2 SQIVND (reference sequence). CDR3 length equals 14 residues. DNA of the CDR3: TGTGCCAGTAGTAGCGTCAGAGGAACAGATACGCAGTATTTT. It yields the protein CASSSVRGTDTQYF.